This T cell receptor (beta chain) was recorded in a study of shared clonotypes between healthy human individuals. Study details: Aged between 18 and 49, the donors were two women and a few men.

Per the authors' pipeline: Sequence data from immunoSEQ were junction-only and lacked quality scores; consequently, filtering differed. Measured with immunoSEQ multiplex PCR; TCRdb has only the in-frame clones, and not every one. That table gives V, J and clone size, and the DNA gave D and trimming. The data show roughly 2.1 million clones, around 93% seen once. The V segment lost 5 bases and the J segment 0 bases; nucleotides outside the gene matches: 4. CDR3 length equals 14 residues. Germline CDR1 MDHEN, CDR2 SYDVKM. CD45RO-negative cells were positively selected for CCR7, leaving out terminally differentiated effector memory CD45RA+ cells.

The J gene is TRBJ2-7, the V gene TRBV28; 7 bases align to TRBD1. The TCR originated in a man between 18 and 29 years old in good health. Some clones in this sample may be carry-over from other donors' samples. The sequenced sample was naive CD8+ T cells from PBMCs. CDR3 loop: CASSRDSPSYEQYF. The CDR3, as DNA: TGTGCCAGCAGTCGGGACAGCCCCTCCTACGAGCAGTACTTC.